The next 23 T cell receptor beta chains were all read from a single sample in a study of radiation and T cells in renal cell carcinoma. The time point was: blood 2 weeks post-SBRT. Treatment meaning: 15 Gy SBRT to primary tumor, nephrectomy 4 weeks later. TCRdb's copy holds only in-frame clones and misses some; the assay was immunoSEQ multiplex PCR. The table has 40,000 to 60,000 clones, 80% seen once; the top ten hold less than 30%. The specimen was blood, collected from a patient whose treatment included radiotherapy and nephrectomy. These receptors originate from an older woman with renal cell carcinoma.

The chain couples TRBV7-8 to TRBJ2-4, with 7 nucleotides matching TRBD1. Germline CDR1 and CDR2: SGHVS and FQNEAQ. The V gene end was trimmed by 8 bases and the J gene end by 8 bases; junction bases not matched to a gene: 9. The CDR3 spans 13 residues. This CDR3 reads CASGPDRVHIQYF. The CDR3 DNA reads as TGTGCCAGCGGTCCCGACAGGGTGCACATTCAGTACTTC.

This clone was counted a few times. The chain has TRBV7-3 and TRBJ1-4; D unclear. V dropped 5 bases and J dropped 4 bases, with 8 bases sitting between them. CDR3 length equals 13 residues. Germline values: CDR1 SGHTA, CDR2 FQGTGA. CDR3 DNA: TGTGCCAGCAGCCTAGAGCTTAATGAAAAACTGTTTTTT. This codes for CASSLELNEKLFF.

This clone appeared once. This sequence joins TRBV27 and TRBJ2-3, with D possibly being TRBD2 (6 bases). Germline assignment: CDR1 MNHEY and CDR2 SMNVEV (reference sequence). V shed 6 bases and J shed 4 bases, with 14 bases lying between them. CDR3 length: 14 amino acids. The CDR3 here is CASSKRPGADTQYF. CDR3 nucleotide sequence: TGTGCCAGCAGCAAACGCCCGGGAGCAGATACGCAGTATTTT.

This clone was detected once. The rearrangement links TRBV5-6 to TRBJ2-1, with D possibly matching TRBD1 (6 bases). CDR3 length: 16 residues. Germline V gives CDR1 SGHDT, CDR2 YYEEEE. V lost 4 bases and J 3 bases, leaving 17 bases between the germline ends. CDR3 in amino acids: CASSPLRGTLYNEQFF. CDR3 bases: TGTGCCAGCAGCCCCCTGAGGGGGACACTCTACAATGAGCAGTTCTTC.

V is TRBV29-1 and J is TRBJ2-1, with D unclear. CDR1 SQVTM and CDR2 ANQGSEA come from the germline V gene. Trimming pared 2 bases from V and 0 bases from J, leaving 8 bases between. The CDR3 spans 14 residues. The CDR3 DNA reads TGCAGCGTTGAATGGGTGAGCTCCTACAATGAGCAGTTCTTC. This translates into CSVEWVSSYNEQFF.

This clone was recorded once. The V call is TRBV5-1, the J call TRBJ2-5; 9 bases map to TRBD1. The CDR3 has 14 residues. V was pared by 4 bases and J by 5 bases, with 6 bases of the junction left unmatched. Germline CDR1 reads SGHRS; CDR2 reads YFSETQ. CDR3 coding DNA: TGCGCCAGCAGCCGGGACAGGGATGTGGAGACCCAGTACTTC. It codes for CASSRDRDVETQYF.

The DNA of the CDR3 is TGTGCCAGTAGCTCCCCTCTAGCGGGAGGCCTCTATGAGCAGTTCTTC. It encodes CASSSPLAGGLYEQFF. The V and J genes are TRBV19 and TRBJ2-1, with 11 nucleotides matching TRBD2. V was clipped by 6 bases and J by 8 bases; unmatched bases: 12. The germline V gene encodes CDR1 LNHDA and CDR2 SQIVND (reference sequence). The CDR3 spans 16 residues.

V is TRBV27 and J is TRBJ1-2; D uncertain. Germline V lookup: CDR1 MNHEY, CDR2 SMNVEV (reference sequence). The CDR3 is 14 residues long. V lost 3 bases and J lost 4, with 12 bases in between. CDR3 coding DNA: TGTGCCAGCAGTTTGAAGGGCGTTGCCTATGGCTACACCTTC. Protein product: CASSLKGVAYGYTF.

The V and J genes are TRBV28 and TRBJ2-7; D not certain. Germline-derived CDR1 and CDR2 are MDHEN and SYDVKM. CDR3 length: 14 residues. Trimming left V 6 bases short and J 5 bases short, with 17 bases between. The CDR3 sequence: CASRIASSFDEQYF. CDR3 nucleotide sequence: TGTGCCAGCAGAATTGCGTCGAGTTTCGACGAGCAGTACTTC.

A few counts support this clone. The chain has TRBV6-5 and TRBJ1-1, with D uncertain. Trimming stripped 7 bases from V and 1 base from J, with 16 bases between. The CDR3 has 15 residues. CDR1 and CDR2 from the germline V gene are MNHEY and SVGAGI. The CDR3 sequence is CASTSMWVRNTEAFF. The CDR3 DNA is TGTGCCAGCACCTCCATGTGGGTGCGGAACACTGAAGCTTTCTTT.

The chain uses TRBV19 and TRBJ2-2; the D gene is possibly TRBD2 (5 bases). The germline gives CDR1 LNHDA, CDR2 SQIVND (reference sequence). There are 13 residues in the CDR3. Trimming removed 5 bases at V and 4 bases at J, with 8 bases between. CDR3: CASSGLITGELFF. DNA of the CDR3: TGTGCCAGTAGTGGACTGATCACCGGGGAGCTGTTTTTT.

This clone was found once. V usage is TRBV7-2 and J usage is TRBJ2-7; no definite D call. This CDR3 has 11 amino acids. The germline V gene encodes CDR1 SGHTA and CDR2 FQGNSA. Trimming left V 5 bases short and J 3 bases short, with 5 bases between. CDR3 loop: CASSRDYEQYF. CDR3 coding DNA: TGTGCCAGCAGCAGGGACTACGAGCAGTACTTC.

The chain links TRBV7-2 to TRBJ1-1; no clear D gene. Deletions cut 1 base from V and 1 base from J, with 7 bases between. The CDR3 contains 14 residues. The germline V gene encodes CDR1 SGHTA and CDR2 FQGNSA. CDR3 bases: TGTGCCAGCAGCTTAGTCGTGGGGAACACTGAAGCTTTCTTT. This encodes CASSLVVGNTEAFF.

The chain joins TRBV5-4 to TRBJ2-7, with 8 bases identical to TRBD2. The germline gives CDR1 SGHNT, CDR2 YYREEE (reference sequence). With 3 bases clipped from V and 1 base from J, the junction kept 3 bases outside the gene matches. The CDR3 consists of 14 residues. CDR3 region: CASSSSSGSYEQYF. CDR3 coding DNA: TGTGCCAGCAGCTCTTCTAGCGGGTCCTACGAGCAGTACTTC.

The V call is TRBV6-1, the J call TRBJ1-2, with a possible D match to TRBD1 (5 bases). Germline CDR1 reads MNHNS; CDR2 reads SASEGT. The V gene lost 4 bases and the J gene lost 8 bases, with 14 bases spanning the gap. The CDR3 extends over 13 amino acids. The CDR3 reads CASSARQPKGYTF. The DNA of the CDR3 is TGTGCCAGCAGTGCCCGACAGCCAAAGGGCTACACCTTC.

This chain links TRBV4-1 with TRBJ2-3; D not resolved. The germline gives CDR1 MGHRA, CDR2 YSYEKL. The CDR3 is 13 amino acids. Trimming took 5 bases from V and 3 from J, leaving 9 bases between them. The CDR3 DNA sequence: TGCGCCAGCAGCTCCCTTGGGACAGATACGCAGTATTTT. Translating it yields CASSSLGTDTQYF.

The chain joins TRBV5-6 to TRBJ2-7; tentative D call: TRBD1 (6 bases). V dropped 3 bases and J dropped 0 bases, with 10 bases sitting between them. This CDR3 has 14 residues. Germline V lookup: CDR1 SGHDT, CDR2 YYEEEE. CDR3 in amino acids: CASSYGDTSYEQYF. The CDR3 DNA follows: TGTGCCAGCAGCTACGGGGACACCTCCTACGAGCAGTACTTC.

With regard to this clone: In the same sample, other DNA sequences code for this CDR3. This chain links TRBV13 with TRBJ1-3; a possible D gene is TRBD1 (5 bases). CDR1 PRHDT and CDR2 FYEKMQ come from the germline V gene (reference sequence). V was shortened by 4 bases and J by 2 bases, with 9 bases between the two germline ends. There are 14 residues in the CDR3. The CDR3 DNA reads as TGTGCCAGCAGCTGGAGGGGAGCTGGAAACACCATATATTTT. This sequence encodes CASSWRGAGNTIYF.

The chain is built from TRBV5-4 and TRBJ1-2, with D uncertain. This CDR3 spans 13 amino acids. CDR1 is SGHNT, CDR2 YYREEE, per germline (reference sequence). Trimming took 4 bases from V and 0 from J, leaving 7 bases between them. The CDR3 reads CASSLQSNYGYTF. In nucleotides, the CDR3 is TGTGCCAGCAGCCTGCAGTCTAACTATGGCTACACCTTC.

The V and J genes are TRBV5-8 and TRBJ2-2; D is possibly TRBD1 (5 bases). CDR3 size: 15 residues. CDR1 is SGHTS and CDR2 is YDEGEE in the germline V gene. The V gene lost 2 bases and the J gene lost 1 base, with 9 bases spanning the gap. Here the CDR3 reads CASSFGTGNTGELFF. As DNA, the CDR3 is TGTGCCAGCAGCTTTGGCACAGGGAACACCGGGGAGCTGTTTTTT.

For the CDR3, the DNA is TGTGCCAGCAGTACACAGGGGGCGAACTATGGCTACACCTTC. Amino acids: CASSTQGANYGYTF. This chain links TRBV5-4 with TRBJ1-2; 9 bases are a match to TRBD1. This CDR3 has 14 amino acids. Trimming at V came to 5 bases and at J to 2 bases, leaving 4 bases not matched to a gene. Germline V gives CDR1 SGHNT, CDR2 YYREEE (reference sequence).

V and J are TRBV9 and TRBJ2-5; D possibly corresponds to TRBD2 (5 bases). With 0 bases removed from V and 3 bases from J, the gap between germline ends came to 9 bases. The germline V gene encodes CDR1 SGDLS and CDR2 YYNGEE. This CDR3 is 14 amino acids long. CDR3 amino acids: CASSVGRAKETQYF. Written as DNA, the CDR3 is TGTGCCAGCAGCGTAGGGCGGGCCAAAGAGACCCAGTACTTC.

CDR3 protein: CASSPGGREDEQFF. CDR3 nucleotide sequence: TGTGCCAGCAGCCCAGGGGGGCGGGAGGATGAGCAGTTCTTC. The V call is TRBV7-7, the J call TRBJ2-1; weak D call: TRBD2 (8 bases). V was pared by 5 bases and J by 8 bases, with 16 bases between. The length of the CDR3 is 14 residues. Germline CDR1 is SSHAT and CDR2 is FNYEAQ (reference sequence).